The T cell receptor (beta chain) under discussion was sequenced for a study of control samples from healthy donors and cancer patients. The CDR3 length is 14 residues. V dropped 8 bases and J dropped 6; count of bases not matched to a gene: 6. The germline V gene has CDR1 MDHEN and CDR2 SYDVKM. TCRdb keeps only in-frame clones here, not all; method: immunoSEQ multiplex PCR. The data show 15,000 to 20,000 clones, about 86% seen once. The rearrangement joins TRBV28 to TRBJ2-1; TRBD2 matches at 11 bases. The origin of this receptor is a woman in her 70s with colorectal cancer. Sequencing was performed on PBMCs. The CDR3 nucleotides are TGTGCCAGCTTTACTAGCGGGAGCGGCAATGAGCAGTTCTTC. The encoded protein is CASFTSGSGNEQFF.